The 32 T cell receptor beta chains in this list originate from one sample, sequenced in a study of early T cells in non-severe SARS-CoV-2 infection. TCRdb itself ran the 5' RACE reads through MiXCR, one entry per CDR3 protein. The sample gives 35,000 to 40,000 distinct CDR3 sequences, approximately 9.9% of which show up once; approximately 12% is in the top ten. The source material was whole blood. The receptor source for this set is an adult who was a healthcare worker with PCR-confirmed SARS-CoV-2 infection or an uninfected control (not recorded which).

This clonotype has ten or more counts. The rearrangement links TRBV6-5 to TRBJ1-2; D perhaps matches TRBD1 (5 bases). Trimming stripped 5 bases from V and 10 bases from J, with 20 bases between. Germline CDR1 is MNHEY and CDR2 is SVGAGI. The CDR3 extends over 14 amino acids. In DNA form, the CDR3 reads TGTGCCAGCAGTCCCTCCAGGGCGGTTTTTGACTACACCTTC. This sequence encodes CASSPSRAVFDYTF.

This clonotype showed up many times. The chain carries TRBV20-1 and TRBJ1-2; D is undetermined. CDR1 is DFQATT and CDR2 is SNEGSKA in the germline V gene (reference sequence). There are 13 residues in the CDR3. Between the trimmed V and J ends, which lost 5 bases and 5 bases, there was a span of 15 bases. The CDR3 is CSAEPQDSYGYTF. The DNA of the CDR3 is TGCAGTGCTGAGCCTCAGGATTCTTATGGCTACACCTTC.

The gene calls are TRBV29-1 and TRBJ2-7; TRBD1 might be the D (6 bases). The V gene lost 6 bases and the J gene lost 0 bases, with 15 bases spanning the gap. Germline V gene data show CDR1 as SQVTM and CDR2 as ANQGSEA. The CDR3 contains 14 residues. The CDR3 reads CSVVQGLASYEQYF. In nucleotides, the CDR3 is TGCAGCGTCGTACAGGGTCTAGCCTCCTACGAGCAGTACTTC.

This clonotype was picked up many times. The gene calls are TRBV15 and TRBJ2-1; D tentatively reads TRBD1 or TRBD2 (6 bases each). The germline CDR1 and CDR2 sequences are LNHNV and YYDKDF (reference sequence). With 5 bases removed from V and 7 bases from J, the gap between germline ends came to 18 bases. This CDR3 is built from 15 residues. The DNA of the CDR3 is TGTGCCACCAGCTTCCCGGGGGCGCGAAGGAATGAGCAGTTCTTC. It yields the protein CATSFPGARRNEQFF.

This clonotype came up many times. The chain uses TRBV29-1 and TRBJ1-1, with D perhaps TRBD1 (5 bases). CDR3 size: 13 residues. Germline V gene data show CDR1 as SQVTM and CDR2 as ANQGSEA. Trimming pared 1 base from V and 7 bases from J, leaving 13 bases between. CDR3 loop: CSVEANLDSEAFF. In DNA, the CDR3 is TGCAGCGTTGAAGCCAATCTAGACAGTGAAGCTTTCTTT.

This clonotype was counted between two and nine times. V gene TRBV12-5 combines with J gene TRBJ2-1; D remains ambiguous. The CDR3 consists of 12 residues. Trimming took 5 bases from V and 14 from J, leaving 16 bases between them. Germline CDR1 and CDR2: LGHNT and FRNRAP. The CDR3 DNA sequence: TGTGCTAGTGGTCCCTCGCAGGAACCAGAGTTCTTC. Translation: CASGPSQEPEFF.

A few counts support this clonotype. The V call is TRBV20-1, the J call TRBJ2-5; a possible D gene is TRBD2 (5 bases). V dropped 3 bases and J dropped 4 bases, with 12 bases sitting between them. The CDR3 extends over 13 amino acids. Per germline, CDR1 DFQATT and CDR2 SNEGSKA (reference sequence). The CDR3 nucleotides read TGCAGTGCTAGCGGCGGCGGGCCAGAGACCCAGTACTTC. Translated: CSASGGGPETQYF.

This rearrangement joins TRBV11-3 to TRBJ2-2; perhaps TRBD1 as D (6 bases). This CDR3 has 16 residues. The germline V gene encodes CDR1 SGHNT and CDR2 YENEEA. The V end was cut by 1 base, the J end by 4 bases, with 13 bases between. The CDR3 is CASSLGSGVSTGELFF. For the CDR3, the DNA is TGTGCCAGCAGCTTAGGATCAGGGGTTTCCACCGGGGAGCTGTTTTTT.

This clonotype was counted ten times or more. This sequence joins TRBV5-1 and TRBJ2-5, with TRBD1 as a possible D gene (6 bases). CDR3 length equals 14 residues. Per the germline V gene, CDR1 is SGHRS and CDR2 is YFSETQ. With 3 bases removed from V and 5 bases from J, the gap between germline ends came to 14 bases. Here the CDR3 DNA reads TGCGCCAGCAGCTCGAGACAGGTTTCCGAGACCCAGTACTTC. As protein: CASSSRQVSETQYF.

This clonotype was seen a few times. The gene calls are TRBV29-1 and TRBJ2-5; 8 nucleotides match TRBD1. Germline V gene data show CDR1 as SQVTM and CDR2 as ANQGSEA. Trimming at V came to 7 bases and at J to 2 bases, leaving 12 bases not matched to a gene. This CDR3 region has 15 residues. The CDR3, as DNA: TGCAGCGCCAGTCAGGGGGCCCCCTATCAAGAGACCCAGTACTTC. Encoded protein: CSASQGAPYQETQYF.

This clonotype was seen only a few times. The chain employs TRBV5-1 and TRBJ2-6; 12 bases align to TRBD1. Germline assignment: CDR1 SGHRS and CDR2 YFSETQ. The CDR3 is made up of 20 amino acids. Trimming cost V 3 bases and J 4 bases; bases outside gene matches: 14. The CDR3, as DNA: TGCGCCAGCAGCTCAAACTCTCCGGGACAGGGGGCGCGAGGGGCCAACGTCCTGACTTTC. Its translation is CASSSNSPGQGARGANVLTF.

This clonotype has a count of ten or more. The chain couples TRBV4-3 to TRBJ2-3, with D tentatively TRBD1 (5 bases). The CDR3 is 16 residues long. Between the trimmed V and J ends, which lost 0 bases and 4 bases, there was a span of 14 bases. Germline V gene sequence: CDR1 LGHNA, CDR2 YSLEER. The CDR3 DNA reads TGCGCCAGCAGCCAAGATCTGGGTAGCAGGGCAGATACGCAGTATTTT. Its translation: CASSQDLGSRADTQYF.

The CDR3 DNA is TGCAGCGCTAAAAGGACAGCTTCGAACACTGAAGCTTTCTTT. It translates to CSAKRTASNTEAFF. The V gene is TRBV29-1, the J gene TRBJ1-1, with D maybe TRBD1 (6 bases). Per the germline V gene, CDR1 is SQVTM and CDR2 is ANQGSEA. The CDR3 extends over 14 amino acids. Trimming removed 7 bases from V and 1 base from J, with 16 bases in between.

This clonotype occurred a few times. This chain connects TRBV14 to TRBJ1-6, with a tentative D call TRBD1 (5 bases). V gave up 2 bases and J gave up 6 bases, with 23 bases separating them. This CDR3 spans 19 amino acids. Germline lookup yields CDR1 SGHDN and CDR2 FVKESK. As DNA, the CDR3 is TGTGCCAGCAGCCAAACTTTTTCGGTGGGACCGTATTTTAATTCACCCCTCCACTTT. It encodes CASSQTFSVGPYFNSPLHF.

This clonotype showed up just a few times. The CDR3 region has the DNA TGCAGTGCCGAGTCCAGACAAGCTGGCTACACCTTC. Residues: CSAESRQAGYTF. The chain recombines TRBV20-1 with TRBJ1-2; unclear D gene. The length of the CDR3 is 12 residues. V was pared by 6 bases and J by 7 bases, with 15 bases between. CDR1 DFQATT and CDR2 SNEGSKA come from the germline V gene (reference sequence).

This clonotype was found many times. This sequence joins TRBV5-6 and TRBJ1-3; no reliable D call. V lost 0 bases and J 1 base, leaving 11 bases between the germline ends. CDR3 length: 16 amino acids. Germline loops: CDR1 SGHDT, CDR2 YYEEEE. CDR3 loop: CASSLGSARSGNTIYF. As DNA, the CDR3 is TGTGCCAGCAGCTTGGGATCCGCCAGGTCTGGAAACACCATATATTTT.

The rearrangement links TRBV29-1 to TRBJ1-2; D ambiguous. This CDR3 spans 14 amino acids. Per germline, CDR1 SQVTM and CDR2 ANQGSEA. V dropped 0 bases and J dropped 4 bases, with 12 bases sitting between them. The CDR3 DNA is TGCAGCGTTGAAGATGCGGGGATGGTCTATGGCTACACCTTC. Protein sequence: CSVEDAGMVYGYTF.

This clonotype occurred many times. The chain couples TRBV28 to TRBJ1-2; 10 bases fit TRBD1. The CDR3 totals 15 residues. Losses at the gene ends were 9 bases for V and 4 bases for J; bases not matched to a gene: 11. Germline-derived CDR1 and CDR2 are MDHEN and SYDVKM. CDR3 sequence reads: CASFSPGQGPYGYTF. The CDR3 nucleotides are TGTGCCAGTTTCTCACCGGGACAGGGGCCCTATGGCTACACCTTC.

This clonotype was found many times. The gene calls are TRBV20-1 and TRBJ1-6; D remains unclear. Trimming removed 0 bases from V and 10 bases from J, with 16 bases in between. The CDR3 has 15 amino acids. Germline CDR1 is DFQATT and CDR2 is SNEGSKA (reference sequence). Here the CDR3 DNA reads TGCAGTGCTAGAGATCGCGCGGCCGCCACCTCACCCCTCCACTTT. This sequence encodes CSARDRAAATSPLHF.

This clonotype was seen only a few times. V gene TRBV7-9 combines with J gene TRBJ2-7; a weak D match, TRBD2 (5 bases). Germline-derived CDR1 and CDR2 are SEHNR and FQNEAQ (reference sequence). This CDR3 region has 10 residues. V shed 8 bases and J shed 4 bases, with 6 bases lying between them. CDR3 residues: CASGEYEQYF. DNA for the CDR3: TGTGCCAGCGGGGAGTACGAGCAGTACTTC.

As regards this clonotype: This may be a read error: a much more frequent sequence differs by one nucleotide. The chain couples TRBV20-1 to TRBJ2-7; D not certain. The CDR3 contains 17 residues. Germline assignment: CDR1 DFQATT and CDR2 SNEGSKA (reference sequence). V lost 5 bases and J lost 3, with 26 bases in between. This CDR3 reads CSAGAIFDATPLYEQYF. Written as DNA, the CDR3 is TGCAGTGCTGGAGCCATCTTTGATGCAACCCCACTCTACGAGCAGTACTTC.

The rearrangement uses TRBV20-1 and TRBJ2-2, with 7 bases aligning to TRBD2. The V gene's germline CDR1 is DFQATT and CDR2 SNEGSKA (reference sequence). The J segment lost 0 bases and the V segment lost 3 bases, leaving 4 bases of the junction unmatched. This CDR3 has 15 residues. The CDR3 coding sequence is TGCAGTGCTAGTAACGGGGGGACGAACACCGGGGAGCTGTTTTTT. Encoded protein: CSASNGGTNTGELFF.

This clonotype has at least ten counts. The chain couples TRBV7-8 to TRBJ1-3; D is uncertain. CDR3 length: 15 residues. V was shortened by 6 bases and J by 2 bases, with 14 bases between the two germline ends. Germline loops: CDR1 SGHVS, CDR2 FQNEAQ. The CDR3 nucleotides read TGTGCCAGCAGTTCGGCCCGGGGTACTGGAAACACCATATATTTT. It encodes CASSSARGTGNTIYF. Complete variable domain (other parts from reference TRBV7-8 and TRBJ1-3): GAGVSQSPRYKVAKRGQDVALRCDPISGHVSLFWYQQALGQGPEFLTYFQNEAQLDKSGLPSDRFFAERPEGSVSTLKIQRTQQEDSAVYLCASSSARGTGNTIYFGEGSWLTVV.

Many counts were recorded for this clonotype. The rearrangement uses TRBV18 and TRBJ1-2; TRBD1 is a possible D gene (6 bases). Looked up from germline, CDR1 is KGHSH and CDR2 is LQKENI. With 4 bases removed from V and 4 bases from J, the gap between germline ends came to 10 bases. CDR3 length equals 13 residues. Written as DNA, the CDR3 is TGTGCCAGCTCACTAACAGGGTCCTATGGCTACACCTTC. The encoded protein is CASSLTGSYGYTF.

This clonotype was seen repeatedly, ten times or more. The J gene is TRBJ2-2, the V gene TRBV7-3; either TRBD1 or TRBD2 may fit D (6 bases each). CDR1 and CDR2 (germline): SGHTA, FQGTGA. The CDR3 loop spans 17 amino acids. V was cut by 4 bases and J by 4 bases, with 19 bases left in between. The CDR3 nucleotides read TGTGCCAGCAGCTCTTTAGGGGGGCGCCAGGGCACCGGGGAGCTGTTTTTT. This gives the protein CASSSLGGRQGTGELFF. The variable domain in full, with the rest retrieved from reference TRBV7-3 and TRBJ2-2, is GAGVSQTPSNKVTEKGKYVELRCDPISGHTALYWYRQSLGQGPEFLIYFQGTGAADDSGLPNDRFFAVRPEGSVSTLKIQRTERGDSAVYLCASSSLGGRQGTGELFFGEGSRLTVL.

This clonotype was detected many times. The chain recombines TRBV19 with TRBJ2-1, with 12 bases identical to TRBD2. This CDR3 comprises 15 residues. Germline V gene data show CDR1 as LNHDA and CDR2 as SQIVND (reference sequence). The V segment lost 4 bases and the J segment 8 bases; nucleotides outside the gene matches: 6. CDR3 sequence reads: CASSRLAGDIDEQFF. The DNA of the CDR3 is TGTGCCAGTAGTAGACTAGCGGGGGATATAGATGAGCAGTTCTTC.

This clonotype was seen at least ten times. The chain is built from TRBV5-1 and TRBJ1-1, with unresolved D. CDR1 and CDR2 from the germline V gene are SGHRS and YFSETQ. The ends were cut back, 0 bases at V and 3 bases at J, with 9 bases in the middle. The CDR3 totals 14 residues. The CDR3 spells CASSLGGFDTEAFF. Here the CDR3 DNA reads TGCGCCAGCAGCTTGGGAGGGTTTGACACTGAAGCTTTCTTT.

This clonotype has a count of ten or more. The chain recombines TRBV7-6 with TRBJ2-1; D may match TRBD1 or TRBD2 (5 bases each). The CDR3 covers 14 residues. Trimming took 5 bases from V and 4 from J, leaving 12 bases between them. Germline CDR1 is SGHVS and CDR2 is FNYEAQ. The CDR3 here is CASSLSGTYNEQFF. The CDR3 bases are TGTGCCAGCAGCCTATCCGGGACGTACAATGAGCAGTTCTTC.

Ten or more counts support this clonotype. As DNA, the CDR3 is TGTGCCAGCAGTTTGTTCGAGGGGGGAACAGATACGCAGTATTTT. Its protein is CASSLFEGGTDTQYF. The gene calls are TRBV28 and TRBJ2-3; D tentatively fits TRBD1 or TRBD2 (6 bases each). From germline, CDR1 is MDHEN and CDR2 SYDVKM. V was pared by 3 bases and J by 3 bases, with 13 bases between. This CDR3 has 15 residues.

The table lists this clonotype with many counts. The chain uses TRBV20-1 and TRBJ2-7; TRBD1 is a possible D gene (6 bases). The CDR3 length is 14 residues. The germline V gene has CDR1 DFQATT and CDR2 SNEGSKA (reference sequence). V was shortened by 5 bases and J by 7 bases, with 21 bases between the two germline ends. This chain's CDR3 is CSARPGHRAGEQYF. CDR3 coding DNA: TGCAGTGCTCGTCCGGGACATCGGGCAGGAGAGCAGTACTTC.

The CDR3 reads CASSIIGQEVSYNEQFF. CDR3 in DNA: TGTGCCAGTAGTATTATTGGGCAGGAGGTCTCCTACAATGAGCAGTTCTTC. The rearrangement joins TRBV19 to TRBJ2-1, with D perhaps matching TRBD2 (5 bases). This CDR3 is built from 17 residues. V was shortened by 3 bases and J by 0 bases, with 15 bases between the two germline ends. From germline, CDR1 is LNHDA and CDR2 SQIVND (reference sequence).

This clonotype was found many times. The genes are TRBV7-6 and TRBJ1-1; D unclear. The CDR3 length is 14 residues. Trimming shortened V by 4 bases and J by 1 base, and 10 bases separated the two germline ends. The V gene's germline CDR1 is SGHVS and CDR2 FNYEAQ. The CDR3 is CASSSTGPNTEAFF. CDR3 in DNA: TGTGCCAGCAGCTCCACTGGACCGAACACTGAAGCTTTCTTT.